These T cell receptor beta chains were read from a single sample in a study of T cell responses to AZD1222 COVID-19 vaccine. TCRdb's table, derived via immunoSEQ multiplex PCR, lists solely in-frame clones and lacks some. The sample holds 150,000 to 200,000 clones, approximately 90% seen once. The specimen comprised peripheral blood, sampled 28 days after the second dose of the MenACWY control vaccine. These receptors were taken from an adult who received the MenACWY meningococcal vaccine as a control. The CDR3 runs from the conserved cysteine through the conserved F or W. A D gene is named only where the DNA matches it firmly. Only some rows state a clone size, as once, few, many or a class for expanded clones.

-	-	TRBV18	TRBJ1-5	CASSPFGGLSDQPQHF	TGTGCCAGCTCACCATTCGGGGGGCTGTCGGATCAGCCCCAGCATTTT
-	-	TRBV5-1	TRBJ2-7	CASSGAYEQYF	TGCGCCAGCTCCGGAGCCTACGAGCAGTACTTC
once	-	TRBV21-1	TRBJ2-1	CATRRKGGAIYNEQFF	TGTGCCACTCGAAGAAAGGGGGGAGCCATCTACAATGAGCAGTTCTTC
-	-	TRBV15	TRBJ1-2	CATSRDNRAEYTF	TGTGCCACCAGCAGAGATAACAGGGCAGAGTACACCTTC
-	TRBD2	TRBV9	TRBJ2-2	CASRGTGTRGDPGELFF	TGTGCCAGCAGGGGGACCGGGACTAGAGGTGACCCCGGGGAGCTGTTTTTT
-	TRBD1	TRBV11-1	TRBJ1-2	CASSQGQFYGYTF	TGTGCCAGCAGCCAGGGACAGTTCTATGGCTACACCTTC
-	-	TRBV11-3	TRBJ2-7	CASSLGNGPYEQYF	TGTGCCAGCAGCTTAGGGAACGGGCCCTACGAGCAGTACTTC
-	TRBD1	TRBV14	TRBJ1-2	CASSQVVGQSYGYTF	TGTGCCAGCAGCCAAGTGGTGGGACAGAGTTATGGCTACACCTTC
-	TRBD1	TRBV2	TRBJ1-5	CASTRGGGNQPQHF	TGTGCCAGCACTCGAGGGGGCGGCAATCAGCCCCAGCATTTT
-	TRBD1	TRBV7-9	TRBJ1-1	CASSFGQAPEAFF	TGTGCCAGCAGCTTTGGACAGGCCCCGGAAGCTTTCTTT
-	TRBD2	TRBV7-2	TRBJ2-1	CASSRERERHVF	TGTGCCAGCAGCCGGGAGCGGGAGAGGCACGTCTTC
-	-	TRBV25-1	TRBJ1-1	CASSTSGSRAFF	-
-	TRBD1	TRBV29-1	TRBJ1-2	CSVRQGGVRGYTF	TGCAGCGTGAGACAGGGGGGCGTTCGGGGCTACACCTTC
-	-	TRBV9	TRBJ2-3	CASSVTGRADTQYF	TGTGCCAGCAGCGTAACAGGGAGGGCAGATACGCAGTATTTT
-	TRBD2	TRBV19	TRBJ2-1	CASSIVWVGLAGGSEQFF	TGTGCCAGTAGTATAGTATGGGTGGGACTAGCGGGAGGTAGTGAGCAGTTCTTC
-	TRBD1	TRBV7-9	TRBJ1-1	CASSWGTGGITEAFF	TGTGCCAGCAGCTGGGGGACAGGGGGCATCACTGAAGCTTTCTTT
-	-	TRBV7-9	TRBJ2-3	CASSLEAGRKGDTQYF	TGTGCCAGCAGCTTAGAAGCAGGGAGGAAAGGAGATACGCAGTATTTT
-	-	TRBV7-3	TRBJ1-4	CASSRKGGEKLFF	TGTGCCAGCAGCCGAAAAGGGGGTGAAAAACTGTTTTTT
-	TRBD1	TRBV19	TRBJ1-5	CASSTGQGYNQPQHF	TGTGCCAGTAGTACAGGACAGGGCTACAATCAGCCCCAGCATTTT
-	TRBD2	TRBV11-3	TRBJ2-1	CASSLRRGGRADEQFF	TGTGCCAGCAGCTTAAGGAGGGGCGGGAGAGCCGATGAGCAGTTCTTC
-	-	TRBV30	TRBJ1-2	CAWSFRSRTPANYGYTF	TGTGCCTGGAGTTTCAGGTCTCGGACACCCGCTAACTATGGCTACACCTTC
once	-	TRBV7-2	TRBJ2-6	CASSQGGANVLTF	TGTGCCAGCAGCCAAGGGGGGGCCAACGTCCTGACTTTC
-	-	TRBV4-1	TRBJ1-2	CASSQDRTVYGYTF	TGCGCCAGCAGCCAAGATAGGACGGTCTATGGCTACACCTTC